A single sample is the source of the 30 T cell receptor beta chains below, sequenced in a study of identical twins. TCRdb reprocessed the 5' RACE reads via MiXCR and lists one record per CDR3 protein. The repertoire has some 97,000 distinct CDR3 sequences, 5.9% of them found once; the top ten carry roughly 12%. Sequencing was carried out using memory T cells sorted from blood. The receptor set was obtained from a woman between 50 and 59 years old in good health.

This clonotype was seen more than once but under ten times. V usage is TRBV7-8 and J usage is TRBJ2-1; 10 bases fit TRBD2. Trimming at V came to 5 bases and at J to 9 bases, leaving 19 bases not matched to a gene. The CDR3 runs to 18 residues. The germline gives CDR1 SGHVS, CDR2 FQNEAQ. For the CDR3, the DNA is TGTGCCAGCAGCCGACACAGAGGGAGCGGGAGGGCCGGTCGTGAGCAGTTCTTC. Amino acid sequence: CASSRHRGSGRAGREQFF.

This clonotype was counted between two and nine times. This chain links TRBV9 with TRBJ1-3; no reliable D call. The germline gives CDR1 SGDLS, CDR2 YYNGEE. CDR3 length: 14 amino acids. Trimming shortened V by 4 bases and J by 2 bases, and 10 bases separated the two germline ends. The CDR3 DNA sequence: TGTGCCAGCAGCTCCCCAAGCCCTGGAAACACCATATATTTT. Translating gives CASSSPSPGNTIYF.

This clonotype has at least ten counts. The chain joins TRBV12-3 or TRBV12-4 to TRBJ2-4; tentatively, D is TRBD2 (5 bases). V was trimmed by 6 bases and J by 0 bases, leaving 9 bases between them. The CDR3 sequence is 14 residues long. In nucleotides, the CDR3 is TGTGCCAGCAGCCCCGGGGTAGCCAAAAACATTCAGTACTTC. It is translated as CASSPGVAKNIQYF.

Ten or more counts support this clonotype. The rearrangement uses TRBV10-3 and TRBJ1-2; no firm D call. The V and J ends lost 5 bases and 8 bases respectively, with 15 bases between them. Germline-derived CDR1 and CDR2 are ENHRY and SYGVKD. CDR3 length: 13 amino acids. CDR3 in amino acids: CAISYGVEEGYTF. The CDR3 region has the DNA TGTGCCATCAGTTACGGGGTTGAGGAGGGCTACACCTTC.

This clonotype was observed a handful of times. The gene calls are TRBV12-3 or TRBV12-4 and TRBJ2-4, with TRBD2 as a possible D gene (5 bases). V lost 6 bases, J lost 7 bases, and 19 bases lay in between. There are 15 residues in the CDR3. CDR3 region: CASRRTAQRNNIQYF. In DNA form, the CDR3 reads TGTGCCAGCAGGCGGACTGCCCAAAGAAATAACATTCAGTACTTC.

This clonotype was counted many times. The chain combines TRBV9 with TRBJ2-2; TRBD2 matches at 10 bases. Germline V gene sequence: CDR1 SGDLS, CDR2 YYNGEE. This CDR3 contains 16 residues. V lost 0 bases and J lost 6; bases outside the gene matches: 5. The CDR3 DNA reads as TGTGCCAGCAGCGTAGCTAGCGGGAGCTATCCCGGGGAGCTGTTTTTT. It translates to CASSVASGSYPGELFF.

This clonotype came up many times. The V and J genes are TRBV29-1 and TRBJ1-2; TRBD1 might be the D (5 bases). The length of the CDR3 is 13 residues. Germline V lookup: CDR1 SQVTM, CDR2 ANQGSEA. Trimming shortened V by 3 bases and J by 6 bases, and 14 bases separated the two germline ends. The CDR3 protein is CSVEGGVQNGYTF. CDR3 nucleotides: TGCAGCGTTGAGGGGGGAGTTCAGAATGGCTACACCTTC. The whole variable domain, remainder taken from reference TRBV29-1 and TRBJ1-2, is SAVISQKPSRDICQRGTSLTIQCQVDSQVTMMFWYRQQPGQSLTLIATANQGSEATYESGFVIDKFPISRPNLTFSTLTVSNMSPEDSSIYLCSVEGGVQNGYTFGSGTRLTVV.

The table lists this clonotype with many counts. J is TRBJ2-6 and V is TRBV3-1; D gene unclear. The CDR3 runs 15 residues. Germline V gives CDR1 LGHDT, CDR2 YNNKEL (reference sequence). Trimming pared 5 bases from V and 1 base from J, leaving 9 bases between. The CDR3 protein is CASSARVSGANVLTF. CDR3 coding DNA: TGTGCCAGCAGCGCCCGGGTTTCTGGGGCCAACGTCCTGACTTTC.

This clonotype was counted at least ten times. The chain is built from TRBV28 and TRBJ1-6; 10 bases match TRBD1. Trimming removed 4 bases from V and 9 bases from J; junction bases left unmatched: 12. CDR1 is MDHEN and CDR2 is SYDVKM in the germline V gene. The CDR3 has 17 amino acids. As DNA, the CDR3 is TGTGCCAGCAGTTATATCCAGACAGGGGGCCGTTTTTCACCCCTCCACTTT. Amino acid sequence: CASSYIQTGGRFSPLHF.

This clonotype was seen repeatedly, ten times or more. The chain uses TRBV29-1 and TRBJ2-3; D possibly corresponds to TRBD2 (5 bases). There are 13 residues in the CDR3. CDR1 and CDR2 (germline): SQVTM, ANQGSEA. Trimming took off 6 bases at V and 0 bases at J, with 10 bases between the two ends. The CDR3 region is CSVRTGSTDTQYF. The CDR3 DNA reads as TGCAGCGTCCGGACGGGGAGCACAGATACGCAGTATTTT.

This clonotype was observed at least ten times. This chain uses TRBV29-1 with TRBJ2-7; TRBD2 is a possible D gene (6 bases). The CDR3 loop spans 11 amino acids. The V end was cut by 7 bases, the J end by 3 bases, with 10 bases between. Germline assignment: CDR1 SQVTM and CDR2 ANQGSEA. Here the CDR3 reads CSGRLGYEQYF. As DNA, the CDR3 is TGCAGCGGCAGACTAGGCTACGAGCAGTACTTC.

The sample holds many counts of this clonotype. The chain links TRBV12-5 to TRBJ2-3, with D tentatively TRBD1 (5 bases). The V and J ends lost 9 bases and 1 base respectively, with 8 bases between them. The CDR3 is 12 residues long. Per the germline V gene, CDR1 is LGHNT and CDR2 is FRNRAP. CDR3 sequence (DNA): TGTGCTAGCCAGGGTCGCACAGATACGCAGTATTTT. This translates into CASQGRTDTQYF.

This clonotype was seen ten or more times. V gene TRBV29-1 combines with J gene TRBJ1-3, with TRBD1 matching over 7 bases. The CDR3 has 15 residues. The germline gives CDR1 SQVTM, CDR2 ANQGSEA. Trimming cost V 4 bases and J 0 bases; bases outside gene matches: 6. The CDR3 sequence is CSVGTGQTSGNTIYF. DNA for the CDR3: TGCAGCGTTGGGACAGGCCAGACCTCTGGAAACACCATATATTTT.

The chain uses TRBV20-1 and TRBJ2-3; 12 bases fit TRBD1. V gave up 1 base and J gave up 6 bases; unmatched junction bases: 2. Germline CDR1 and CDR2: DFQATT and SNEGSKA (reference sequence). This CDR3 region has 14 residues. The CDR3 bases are TGCAGTGCTAGAGCTGGGACAGGGGGCGATACGCAGTATTTT. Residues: CSARAGTGGDTQYF.

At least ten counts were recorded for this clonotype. DNA for the CDR3: TGTGCCACCAGTGAACCCCCCAGAGGGCCAGGATATAGGGCCAACGTCCTGACTTTC. It specifies CATSEPPRGPGYRANVLTF. V and J are TRBV24-1 and TRBJ2-6; tentatively, D is TRBD2 (5 bases). V was cut by 4 bases and J by 5 bases, with 23 bases left in between. The germline CDR1 and CDR2 sequences are KGHDR and SFDVKD. This CDR3 has 19 residues.

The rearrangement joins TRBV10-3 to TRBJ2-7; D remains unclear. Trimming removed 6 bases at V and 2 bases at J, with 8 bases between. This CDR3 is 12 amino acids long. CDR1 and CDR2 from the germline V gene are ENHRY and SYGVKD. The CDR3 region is CAIRGGTYEQYF. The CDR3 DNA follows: TGTGCCATCAGAGGCGGAACCTACGAGCAGTACTTC.

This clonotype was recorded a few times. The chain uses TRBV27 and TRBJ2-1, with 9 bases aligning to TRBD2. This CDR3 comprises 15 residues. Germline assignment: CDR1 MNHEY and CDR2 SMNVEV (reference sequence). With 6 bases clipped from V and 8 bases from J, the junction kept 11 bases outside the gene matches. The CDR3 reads CASRRLAAPGHEQFF. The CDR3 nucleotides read TGTGCCAGCAGAAGACTAGCGGCCCCTGGCCATGAGCAGTTCTTC.

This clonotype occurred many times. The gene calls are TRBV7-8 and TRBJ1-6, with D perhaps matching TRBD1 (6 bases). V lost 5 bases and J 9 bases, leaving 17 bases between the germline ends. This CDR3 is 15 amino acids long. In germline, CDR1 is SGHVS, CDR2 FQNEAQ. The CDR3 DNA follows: TGTGCCAGCAGCCCCAGGGGCGGCGCCGGTTCACCCCTCCACTTT. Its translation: CASSPRGGAGSPLHF. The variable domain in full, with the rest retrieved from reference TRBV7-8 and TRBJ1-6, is GAGVSQSPRYKVAKRGQDVALRCDPISGHVSLFWYQQALGQGPEFLTYFQNEAQLDKSGLPSDRFFAERPEGSVSTLKIQRTQQEDSAVYLCASSPRGGAGSPLHFGNGTRLTVT.

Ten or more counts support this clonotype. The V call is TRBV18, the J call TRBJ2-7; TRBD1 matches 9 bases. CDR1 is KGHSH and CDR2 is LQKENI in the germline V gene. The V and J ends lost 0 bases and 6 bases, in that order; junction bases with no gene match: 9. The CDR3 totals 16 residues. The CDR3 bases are TGTGCCAGCTCACCACCGGGATACAGGGGGCACCTCGAGCAGTACTTC. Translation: CASSPPGYRGHLEQYF.

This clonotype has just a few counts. The CDR3 DNA follows: TGTGCCAGTAGTATGGACCCGGTGGAGCAGTACTTC. This codes for CASSMDPVEQYF. The V call is TRBV19, the J call TRBJ2-7; D call uncertain. The V end was cut by 3 bases, the J end by 7 bases, with 10 bases between. The germline gives CDR1 LNHDA, CDR2 SQIVND (reference sequence). This CDR3 spans 12 amino acids. Full variable domain (outside the CDR3, taken from reference TRBV19 and TRBJ2-7): DGGITQSPKYLFRKEGQNVTLSCEQNLNHDAMYWYRQDPGQGLRLIYYSQIVNDFQKGDIAEGYSVSREKKESFPLTVTSAQKNPTAFYLCASSMDPVEQYFGPGTRLTVT.

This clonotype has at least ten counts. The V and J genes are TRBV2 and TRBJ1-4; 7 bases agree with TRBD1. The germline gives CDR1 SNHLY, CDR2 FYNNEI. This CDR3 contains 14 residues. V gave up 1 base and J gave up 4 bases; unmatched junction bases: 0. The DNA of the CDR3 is TGTGCCAGCAGTGAAGACAGGGGTAATGAAAAACTGTTTTTT. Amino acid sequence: CASSEDRGNEKLFF.

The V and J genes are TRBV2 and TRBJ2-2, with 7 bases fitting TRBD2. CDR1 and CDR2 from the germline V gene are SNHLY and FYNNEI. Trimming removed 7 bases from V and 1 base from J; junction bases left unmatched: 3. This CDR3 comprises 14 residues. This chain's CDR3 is CASKERGNTGELFF. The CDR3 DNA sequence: TGTGCCAGCAAAGAGCGGGGGAACACCGGGGAGCTGTTTTTT.

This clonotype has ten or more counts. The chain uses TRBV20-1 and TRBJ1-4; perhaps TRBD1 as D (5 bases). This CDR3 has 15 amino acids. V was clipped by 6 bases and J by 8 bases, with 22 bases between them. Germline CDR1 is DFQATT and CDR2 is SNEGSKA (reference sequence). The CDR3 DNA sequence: TGCAGTGCGGGTAGGGGCCCGGCGGAGTGGGAAAAACTGTTTTTT. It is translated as CSAGRGPAEWEKLFF.

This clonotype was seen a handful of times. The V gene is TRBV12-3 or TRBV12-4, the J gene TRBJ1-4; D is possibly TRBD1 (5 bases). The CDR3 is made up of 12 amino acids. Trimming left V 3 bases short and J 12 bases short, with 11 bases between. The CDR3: CASSFPEGQLFF. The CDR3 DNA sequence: TGTGCCAGCAGTTTCCCGGAGGGACAACTGTTTTTT.

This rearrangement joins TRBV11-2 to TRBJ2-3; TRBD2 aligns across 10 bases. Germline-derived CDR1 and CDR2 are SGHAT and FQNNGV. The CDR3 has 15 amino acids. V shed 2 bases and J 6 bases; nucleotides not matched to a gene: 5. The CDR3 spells CASSLLASGSDTQYF. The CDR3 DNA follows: TGTGCCAGCAGCTTACTCGCTAGCGGGAGCGATACGCAGTATTTT.

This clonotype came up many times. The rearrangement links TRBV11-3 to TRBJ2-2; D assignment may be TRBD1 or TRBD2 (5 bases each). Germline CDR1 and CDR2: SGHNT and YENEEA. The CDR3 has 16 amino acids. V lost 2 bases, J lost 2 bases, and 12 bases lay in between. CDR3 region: CASSLRGQGNTGELFF. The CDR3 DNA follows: TGTGCCAGCAGCTTACGGGGCCAGGGAAACACCGGGGAGCTGTTTTTT.

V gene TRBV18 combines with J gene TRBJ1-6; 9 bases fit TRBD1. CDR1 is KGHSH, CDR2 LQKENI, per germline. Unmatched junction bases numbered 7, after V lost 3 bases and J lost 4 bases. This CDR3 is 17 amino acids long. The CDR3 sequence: CASSPKGQGVYNSPLHF. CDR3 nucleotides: TGTGCCAGCTCACCGAAGGGACAGGGCGTTTATAATTCACCCCTCCACTTT.

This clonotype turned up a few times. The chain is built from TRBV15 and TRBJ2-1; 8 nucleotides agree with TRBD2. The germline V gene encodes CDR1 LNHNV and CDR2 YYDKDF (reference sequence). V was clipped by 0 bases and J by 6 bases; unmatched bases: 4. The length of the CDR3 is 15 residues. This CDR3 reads CATSRESGRRNEQFF. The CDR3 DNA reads TGTGCCACCAGCAGAGAAAGCGGGAGACGCAATGAGCAGTTCTTC.

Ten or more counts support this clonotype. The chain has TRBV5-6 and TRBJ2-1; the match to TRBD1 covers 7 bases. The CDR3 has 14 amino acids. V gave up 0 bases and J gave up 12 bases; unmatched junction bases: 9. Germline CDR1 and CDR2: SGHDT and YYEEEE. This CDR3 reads CASSLAGQDFTQFF. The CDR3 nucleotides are TGTGCCAGCAGCTTGGCCGGACAGGACTTCACGCAGTTCTTC.

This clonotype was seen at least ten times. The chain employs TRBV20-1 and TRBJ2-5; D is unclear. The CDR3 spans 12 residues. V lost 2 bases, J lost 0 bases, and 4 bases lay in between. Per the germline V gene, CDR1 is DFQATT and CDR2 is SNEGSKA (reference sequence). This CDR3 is CSARLYQETQYF. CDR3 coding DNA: TGCAGTGCTAGACTATACCAAGAGACCCAGTACTTC.